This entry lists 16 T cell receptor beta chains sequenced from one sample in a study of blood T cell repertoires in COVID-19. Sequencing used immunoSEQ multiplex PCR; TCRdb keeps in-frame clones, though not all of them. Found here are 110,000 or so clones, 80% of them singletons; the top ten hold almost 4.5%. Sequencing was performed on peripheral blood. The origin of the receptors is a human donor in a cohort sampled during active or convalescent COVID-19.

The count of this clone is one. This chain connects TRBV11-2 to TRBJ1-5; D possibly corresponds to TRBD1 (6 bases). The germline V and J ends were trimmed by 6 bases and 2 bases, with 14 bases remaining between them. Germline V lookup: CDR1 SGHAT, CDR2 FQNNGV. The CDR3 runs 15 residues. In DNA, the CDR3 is TGTGCCAGCAGTCAGGGGTCGGTCCGCAATCAGCCCCAGCATTTT. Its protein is CASSQGSVRNQPQHF.

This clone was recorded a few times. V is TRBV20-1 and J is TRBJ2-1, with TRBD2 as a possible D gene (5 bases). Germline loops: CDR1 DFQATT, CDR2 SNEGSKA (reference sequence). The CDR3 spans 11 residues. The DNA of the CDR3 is TGCATTCTTAGCGCTGGCATTGAGCAGTTCTTC. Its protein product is CILSAGIEQFF.

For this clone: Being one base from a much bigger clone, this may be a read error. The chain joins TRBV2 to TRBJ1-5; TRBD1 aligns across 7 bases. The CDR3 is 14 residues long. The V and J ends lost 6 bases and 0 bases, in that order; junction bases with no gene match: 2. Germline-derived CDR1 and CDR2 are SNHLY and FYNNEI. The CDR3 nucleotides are TGTGCCAGCAGGGGACAGAATAGCAATCAGCCCCAGCATTTT. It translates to CASRGQNSNQPQHF.

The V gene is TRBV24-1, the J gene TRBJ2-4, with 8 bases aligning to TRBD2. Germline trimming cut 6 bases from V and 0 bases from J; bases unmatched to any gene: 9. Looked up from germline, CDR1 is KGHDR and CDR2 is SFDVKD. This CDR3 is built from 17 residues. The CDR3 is CATSSGGARTAKNIQYF. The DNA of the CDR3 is TGTGCCACCAGTTCGGGGGGGGCCCGGACAGCCAAAAACATTCAGTACTTC.

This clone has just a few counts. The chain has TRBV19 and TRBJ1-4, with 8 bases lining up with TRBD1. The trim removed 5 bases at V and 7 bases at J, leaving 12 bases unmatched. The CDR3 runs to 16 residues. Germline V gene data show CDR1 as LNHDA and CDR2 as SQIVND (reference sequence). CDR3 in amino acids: CASSPRQGTDLEKLFF. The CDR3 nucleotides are TGTGCCAGTAGTCCGAGACAGGGGACGGATCTTGAAAAACTGTTTTTT.

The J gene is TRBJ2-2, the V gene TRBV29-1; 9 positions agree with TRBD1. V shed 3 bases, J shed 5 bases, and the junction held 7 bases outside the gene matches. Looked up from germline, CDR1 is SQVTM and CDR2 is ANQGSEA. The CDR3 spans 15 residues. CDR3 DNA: TGCAGCGTTGAGGATCCGACAGGGGGTACCGGGGAGCTGTTTTTT. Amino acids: CSVEDPTGGTGELFF.

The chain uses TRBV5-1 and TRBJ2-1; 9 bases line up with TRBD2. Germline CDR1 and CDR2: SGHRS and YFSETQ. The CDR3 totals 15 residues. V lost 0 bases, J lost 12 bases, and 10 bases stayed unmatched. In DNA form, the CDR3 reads TGCGCCAGCAGCTTGGGTGGGGGCAGCGGGGGGCGGCAGTTCTTC. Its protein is CASSLGGGSGGRQFF. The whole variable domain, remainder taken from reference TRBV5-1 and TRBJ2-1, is KAGVTQTPRYLIKTRGQQVTLSCSPISGHRSVSWYQQTPGQGLQFLFEYFSETQRNKGNFPGRFSGRQFSNSRSEMNVSTLELGDSALYLCASSLGGGSGGRQFFGPGTRLTVL.

The CDR3 spells CTSSLSLIASYLADTQYF. CDR3 bases: TGCACCAGCAGCCTTTCCCTAATTGCCTCCTATCTGGCAGATACGCAGTATTTT. V is TRBV1 and J is TRBJ2-3; no check of the table's D call, TRBD2, against the DNA was made. TRBV1 is a listed pseudogene. The CDR3 is 18 residues long.

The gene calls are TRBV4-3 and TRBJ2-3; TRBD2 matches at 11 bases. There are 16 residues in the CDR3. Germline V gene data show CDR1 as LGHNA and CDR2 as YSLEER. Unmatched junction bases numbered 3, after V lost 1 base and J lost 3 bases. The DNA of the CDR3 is TGCGCCAGCAGCCAAGGTCTAGCGGGAGGTACAGATACGCAGTATTTT. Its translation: CASSQGLAGGTDTQYF.

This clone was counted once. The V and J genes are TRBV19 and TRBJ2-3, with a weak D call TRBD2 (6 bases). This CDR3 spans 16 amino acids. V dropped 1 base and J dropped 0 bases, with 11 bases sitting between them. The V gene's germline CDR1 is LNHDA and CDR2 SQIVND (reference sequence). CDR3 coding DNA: TGTGCCAGTAGTATAGGCACGGGACTCAGCACAGATACGCAGTATTTT. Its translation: CASSIGTGLSTDTQYF.

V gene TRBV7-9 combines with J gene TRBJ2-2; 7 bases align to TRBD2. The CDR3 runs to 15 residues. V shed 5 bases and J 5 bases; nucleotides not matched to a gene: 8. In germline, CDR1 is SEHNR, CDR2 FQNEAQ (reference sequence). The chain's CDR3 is CASSPGLGETGELFF. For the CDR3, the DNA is TGTGCCAGCAGCCCTGGACTAGGGGAGACCGGGGAGCTGTTTTTT.

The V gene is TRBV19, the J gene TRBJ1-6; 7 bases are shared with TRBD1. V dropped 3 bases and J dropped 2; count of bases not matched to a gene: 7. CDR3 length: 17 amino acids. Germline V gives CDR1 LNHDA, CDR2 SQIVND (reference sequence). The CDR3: CASSIQTGTAYNSPLHF. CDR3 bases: TGTGCCAGTAGTATCCAAACCGGGACAGCCTATAATTCACCCCTCCACTTT.

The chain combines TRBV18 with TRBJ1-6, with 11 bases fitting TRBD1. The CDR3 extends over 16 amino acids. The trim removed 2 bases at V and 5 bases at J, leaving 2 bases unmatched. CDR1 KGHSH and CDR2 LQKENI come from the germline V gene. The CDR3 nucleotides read TGTGCCAGCTCACCAGGACAGGGGGCCAATAATTCACCCCTCCACTTT. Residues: CASSPGQGANNSPLHF.

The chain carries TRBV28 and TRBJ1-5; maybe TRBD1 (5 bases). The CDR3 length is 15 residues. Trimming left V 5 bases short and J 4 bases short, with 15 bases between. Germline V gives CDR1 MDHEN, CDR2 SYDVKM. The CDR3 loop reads CASSEGVYTNQPQHF. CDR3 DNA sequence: TGTGCCAGCAGTGAAGGGGTCTACACTAATCAGCCCCAGCATTTT.

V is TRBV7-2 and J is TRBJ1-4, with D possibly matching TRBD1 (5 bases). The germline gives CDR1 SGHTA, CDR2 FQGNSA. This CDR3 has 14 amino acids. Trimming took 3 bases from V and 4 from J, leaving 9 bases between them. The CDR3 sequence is CASSLTARNEKLFF. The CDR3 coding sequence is TGTGCCAGCAGCTTGACAGCTCGTAATGAAAAACTGTTTTTT.

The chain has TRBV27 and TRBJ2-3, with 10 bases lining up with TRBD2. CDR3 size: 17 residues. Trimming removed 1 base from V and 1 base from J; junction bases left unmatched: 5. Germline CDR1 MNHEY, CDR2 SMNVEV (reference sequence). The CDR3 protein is CASSLYPLAGGTDTQYF. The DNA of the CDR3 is TGTGCCAGCAGTTTATACCCTCTAGCGGGAGGCACAGATACGCAGTATTTT.